This TCR beta chain stems from a study of T-cell reconstitution after alpha-beta-depleted transplantation in children. As it was prepared, the TCRbeta library received unique molecular identifiers. TCRdb called the PCR reads again in MiXCR, with one record for every CDR3 protein. The sample yields around 360,000 distinct CDR3 sequences, about 9.3% seen once. Germline CDR1 DFQATT, CDR2 SNEGSKA (reference sequence). This CDR3 is 18 amino acids long. Losses at the gene ends were 4 bases for V and 0 bases for J; bases not matched to a gene: 8. This sequence originates from a human donor who donated a stem cell graft to a child with acute lymphoblastic leukemia. J is TRBJ2-4 and V is TRBV20-1, with 14 bases aligning to TRBD2. The sequenced sample was PBMCs from the stem cell graft donor, obtained from the stem cell graft. CDR3 in amino acids: CSAISGLAGEGAKNIQYF. The CDR3 coding sequence is TGCAGTGCTATTTCGGGACTAGCGGGAGAGGGAGCCAAAAACATTCAGTACTTC.